This T cell receptor (beta chain) was sequenced during a study of cytomegalovirus exposure and HLA in healthy donors. Overall study findings and caveats: First-cohort TCR clusters were later found to tend to co-occur in the 130 or so validation repertoires.

Data came from immunoSEQ multiplex PCR; TCRdb stores just in-frame clones and leaves some out. The profile shows 85,000 to 120,000 clones, 88% of them singletons. This clone was recorded once. The antigen remains undetermined. The sequenced sample consisted of PBMCs. This TCR derives from a woman aged 18-29 years in good health and CMV-seropositive.

In DNA form, the CDR3 reads TGTGCCAGCAGCTTAGTGGGGGGGCGCGATGGCTACACCTTC. It codes for CASSLVGGRDGYTF. The chain combines TRBV7-9 with TRBJ1-2, with D tentatively TRBD1 (6 bases). The CDR3 runs 14 residues. Germline loops: CDR1 SEHNR, CDR2 FQNEAQ (reference sequence). The V end was cut by 1 base, the J end by 6 bases, with 12 bases between.